This T cell receptor beta chain was observed in a study of high-grade serous ovarian cancer treatment subgroups. Tumor samples were obtained before definitive surgery or chemotherapy. TCRdb keeps only in-frame clones here, not all; method: immunoSEQ multiplex PCR. The sample shows about 15,000 clones, roughly nine tenths of them seen only once. Trimming left V 5 bases short and J 5 bases short, with 10 bases between. The CDR3 is made up of 12 amino acids. Germline lookup yields CDR1 SGHVS and CDR2 FNYEAQ. This receptor was obtained from a human donor with high-grade serous ovarian cancer. V is TRBV7-6 and J is TRBJ2-7, with D perhaps matching TRBD1 (5 bases). Sequencing was performed on tumor tissue. The CDR3 DNA sequence: TGTGCCAGCAGCCAGGGCATCGACGAGCAGTACTTC. Protein product: CASSQGIDEQYF. Based on the CDR3 plus reference TRBV7-6 and TRBJ2-7, the full variable domain is GAGVSQSPRYKVTKRGQDVALRCDPISGHVSLYWYRQALGQGPEFLTYFNYEAQQDKSGLPNDRFSAERPEGSISTLTIQRTEQRDSAMYRCASSQGIDEQYFGPGTRLTVT.